This T cell receptor beta chain was profiled in a study of T cell repertoires in ileal Crohn's disease (dated by TCRdb to the late 2010s). Study-wide context: The median duration of disease was approximately 8.5 years, and at the time of surgery roughly 38% of patients were active smokers. The study ran alongside a multicentre cohort designed to identify predictors of early endoscopic recurrence after ileocolonic resection. Surgery was performed for a complication in all patients, with stricturing disease in 61% and penetrating disease in 39%. Neoterminal ileum biopsies obtained at postoperative colonoscopy were designated as M6 samples. A total of 170 or so mucosal samples from 57 patients were sequenced, collected from several sites on the surgical specimen and at postoperative endoscopy. TCR repertoire analysis was done in fewer than 65 Crohn's disease patients from a prospective multicentre cohort. Roughly half of the patients were given postoperative therapy, with 11 receiving thiopurines and 15 to 20 receiving anti-TNF agents. A Rutgeerts score higher than i0 was the definition used for endoscopic postoperative recurrence.

Roughly 0.55 micrograms of biopsy DNA per sample were submitted for commercial TCRB immunosequencing. Adaptive Biotechnology amplified the CDR3 regions from genomic DNA with a two-step multiplex PCR designed to control amplification bias. Primers for every V and J gene segment were used in the first PCR, and barcodes and Illumina adapters were added in the second PCR. CDR3 libraries were sequenced using an Illumina instrument. Turning to the authors' computational methods: Analysis combined the vendor-provided pipelines with custom analysis of raw data in R/Bioconductor under R version 3.3.0. Clonality, which ranges from 0 to 1, was calculated as the inverse of the normalised Shannon entropy across all productive clones. High-frequency clones were defined as the share of the repertoire occupied by the top 100 clones, with only clones passing a 95% confidence test being retained. Repertoire diversity was measured with the Simpson index, and overlap between samples was measured with the Morisita-Horn index. TCRdb retrieved this table from immuneACCESS and kept in-frame rearrangements only. Not all clones are present; in checked studies, unresolved V genes account for under half, and no reason is known for the remainder. The V and J calls and the clone size are those of that table, but D and trimming were determined from the DNA. In this sample the table shows approximately 19,000 clones, 72% of which occur a single time. Jointly, the top ten make up 4% to 4.5% of the sample.

According to the study, the label for this sample's time point signals: neoterminal ileum biopsy at postoperative endoscopy, about 6 months after surgery. Eligible patients were adults with ileal or ileocolonic Crohn's disease who had an indication for ileocolonic resection. Whole ileal mucosal biopsies were stored frozen at -80°C before DNA extraction. A TRizol-based method was used to extract genomic DNA from the frozen whole biopsies, and the DNA was quantified with a NanoDrop 2000 spectrophotometer. Broad study findings and their caveats: Compared with CD4 T cells, sorted CD8 T cells contained more high-frequency clones, which suggests that the mucosal expansions were mostly CD8. Compared with non-smokers, patients who were active smokers at surgery showed a significantly higher proportion of clonal expansions (about 25% vs 18%, p=0.02). Mucosal CD4 and CD8 T cells were sorted and sequenced only in a subgroup of patients, the size of which was not stated. Postoperative endoscopy timing varied within the first year after surgery, with a median delay of 6.9 months. Endoscopic recurrence was linked to a higher percentage of high-frequency clones at surgery, and recurrence occurred in every patient whose clonality exceeded 26.8% (18/57).

This clone has only a few counts. This receptor's antigen is unknown. Per-base qualities were not stored, and no clone one base away is much larger. Sequenced sample: ileal tissue. The origin of this receptor is an adult with Crohn's disease.

The DNA sequence follows: TGTGCCAGCAGCCCAGGACAGAATAATTCACCCCTCCACTTT. The translation is CASSPGQNNSPLHF. The sequence is built from TRBV7-8 and TRBJ1-6; a tentative D call is TRBD1 (6 bases match). The germline V gene gives CDR1 as SGHVS and CDR2 as FQNEAQ. The CDR3 has 14 amino acids, counting the end cysteine and phenylalanine. Here the CDR3 DNA is all that survives: 42 bases in frame from base 1. V and J lose 5 bases and 5 bases, and a span of 10 bases separates them.